This entry concerns a single T cell receptor beta chain. The data belong to a study of cytomegalovirus exposure and HLA in healthy donors. Study at large: A prior study identified just under 120 million unique TCR beta sequences from about 180 million T cells.

Use of 60 Vbeta and 13 Jbeta primers characterized the PCR. Assay used: immunoSEQ multiplex PCR; TCRdb lists only in-frame clones, some missing. The sample holds about 120,000 clones, approximately 78% seen once. The clonotype was recovered from a woman between 35 and 50 years old in good health and CMV-seropositive. Sequencing was done on a sample of PBMCs.

The CDR3 DNA follows: TGCGCCAGCAGCGAAAACAGGGGGCCGAACACTGAAGCTTTCTTT. Residues: CASSENRGPNTEAFF. V gene TRBV4-3 combines with J gene TRBJ1-1, with 9 bases lining up with TRBD1. CDR1 is LGHNA and CDR2 is YSLEER in the germline V gene. The CDR3 consists of 15 residues. V lost 5 bases to trimming and J lost 1 base; unmatched junction nucleotides: 5.